This is a list of T cell receptor beta chains from one sample in a study of T cell responses to AZD1222 COVID-19 vaccine. The assay was immunoSEQ multiplex PCR, and TCRdb's table has in-frame clones only and misses some. The sample consists of more than 110,000 clones, about 91% of them appearing once. The source material was peripheral blood, sampled 28 days after the second AZD1222 dose. The receptor set was obtained from an adult who received the AZD1222 COVID-19 vaccine. Each CDR3 is given with its conserved first and last residue. Fields, in order: J gene, D gene, clone size, V gene, CDR3 protein, CDR3 DNA. The D gene is left open where the match is weak. Some rows mark clone size as missing; the rest say once, few, many or name a class of expanded clone.

TRBJ2-7 | NA | few | TRBV21-1 | CASSPPYEQYF | TGTGCCAGCAGCCCTCCCTACGAGCAGTACTTC
TRBJ1-2 | TRBD1 | once | TRBV24-1 | CATSDTGTGVGYTF | TGTGCCACCAGTGACACCGGGACAGGGGTCGGCTACACCTTC
TRBJ1-2 | NA | NA | TRBV6-5 | CASSYGGGTHGYTF | TGTGCCAGCAGTTACGGCGGGGGAACCCATGGCTACACCTTC
TRBJ1-4 | TRBD1 | NA | TRBV3-1/TRBV3-2 | CASSRMDREREKLFF | TGTGCCAGCAGCCGAATGGACAGGGAAAGGGAAAAACTGTTTTTT
TRBJ1-1 | NA | NA | TRBV4-1 | CASSQDPTGALNTEAFF | TGCGCCAGCAGCCAAGATCCTACAGGAGCCCTGAACACTGAAGCTTTCTTT
TRBJ2-1 | NA | NA | TRBV6-1 | CASSETSGEQFF | TGTGCCAGCAGCGAAACATCGGGAGAGCAGTTCTTC
TRBJ2-7 | TRBD1 | NA | TRBV28 | CASSSPGQGAHEQYF | TGTGCCAGCAGTTCCCCGGGACAGGGGGCCCACGAGCAGTACTTC
TRBJ2-3 | TRBD2 | NA | TRBV6-2/TRBV6-3 | CASSFLAGEISDTQYF | TGTGCCAGCAGTTTTTTAGCGGGAGAGATTTCAGATACGCAGTATTTT
TRBJ1-4 | NA | NA | TRBV19 | CASSTIPGANEKLFF | TGTGCCAGTAGTACCATCCCGGGAGCTAATGAAAAACTGTTTTTT
TRBJ1-1 | NA | NA | TRBV24-1 | CATSDWADTEAFF | TGTGCCACCAGTGATTGGGCGGACACTGAAGCTTTCTTT
TRBJ1-4 | NA | NA | TRBV29-1 | CSVQGPTNEKLFF | TGCAGCGTTCAGGGTCCAACTAATGAAAAACTGTTTTTT
TRBJ2-7 | NA | NA | TRBV28 | CASGASYEQYF | TGTGCCAGCGGGGCAAGCTACGAGCAGTACTTC
TRBJ2-3 | NA | NA | TRBV7-3 | CASSSRTGGSTDTQYF | TGTGCCAGCAGCTCCCGAACTGGAGGTAGCACAGATACGCAGTATTTT
TRBJ1-4 | NA | NA | TRBV27 | CASSLRGREKLFF | TGTGCCAGCAGTTTAAGAGGACGTGAAAAACTGTTTTTT
TRBJ2-5 | NA | NA | TRBV7-6 | CASSDPAGAGVMETQYF | TGTGCCAGCAGTGACCCGGCGGGGGCGGGAGTAATGGAGACCCAGTACTTC
TRBJ1-5 | TRBD1 | NA | TRBV6-5 | CASRDRGLNQPQHF | TGTGCCAGCAGGGACAGGGGGCTTAATCAGCCCCAGCATTTT